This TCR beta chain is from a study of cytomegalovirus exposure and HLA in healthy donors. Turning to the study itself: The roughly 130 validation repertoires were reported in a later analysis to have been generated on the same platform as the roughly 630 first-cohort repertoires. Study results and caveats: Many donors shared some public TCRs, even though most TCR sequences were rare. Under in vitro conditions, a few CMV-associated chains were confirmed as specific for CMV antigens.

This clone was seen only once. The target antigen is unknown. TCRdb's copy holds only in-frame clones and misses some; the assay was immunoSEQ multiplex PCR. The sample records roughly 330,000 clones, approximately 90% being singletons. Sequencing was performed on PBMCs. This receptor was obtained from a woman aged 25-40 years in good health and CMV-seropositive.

The chain's CDR3 is CAIRQQGERETQYF. The CDR3 DNA reads as TGTGCCATCAGGCAACAGGGGGAGAGAGAGACCCAGTACTTC. The rearrangement joins TRBV10-3 to TRBJ2-5; 8 nucleotides match TRBD1. J lost 4 bases, V lost 6 bases, and 7 bases had no gene match. Germline CDR1 and CDR2: ENHRY and SYGVKD. The CDR3 runs to 14 residues.